This entry lists 4 T cell receptor beta chains sequenced from one sample in a study of T cells after posttransplantation cyclophosphamide. Sequencing used immunoSEQ multiplex PCR; TCRdb keeps in-frame clones, though not all of them. Of roughly 4,600 clones listed, about four fifths are singletons. Methotrexate plus calcineurin inhibitor accompanied controls' myeloablative marrow transplants; sampling was 1 year later. The specimen was PBMCs, collected after an allogeneic stem cell transplant with a calcineurin inhibitor and methotrexate. Receptors were obtained from a male patient aged 35 to 55 who received an allogeneic stem cell transplant from an unrelated donor, was CMV-positive, and had chronic GVHD only. Some T cells may originate from the graft donor.

The rearrangement uses TRBV25-1 and TRBJ2-5; no definite D call. Looked up from germline, CDR1 is MGHDK and CDR2 is SYGVNS. The CDR3 is 14 amino acids. V lost 4 bases and J 5 bases, leaving 14 bases between the germline ends. The CDR3 reads CASSGELGRETQYF. DNA of the CDR3: TGTGCCAGCAGTGGCGAGTTGGGCCGCGAGACCCAGTACTTC.

J is TRBJ1-2 and V is TRBV4-2; D perhaps matches TRBD1 (6 bases). Germline CDR1 and CDR2: LGHNA and YNFKEQ. V gave up 3 bases and J gave up 8 bases, with 28 bases separating them. The CDR3 has 18 amino acids. This chain's CDR3 is CASSHRGKQGGANVGYTF. The CDR3 region has the DNA TGTGCCAGCAGCCATAGGGGGAAACAGGGTGGGGCGAATGTAGGCTACACCTTC.

CDR3: CASRAGQSYGYTF. CDR3 DNA sequence: TGTGCCAGCAGAGCCGGACAGAGCTATGGCTACACCTTC. V usage is TRBV2 and J usage is TRBJ1-2; TRBD1 is a possible D gene (6 bases). Trimming pared 6 bases from V and 4 bases from J, leaving 12 bases between. The CDR3 spans 13 residues. Per the germline V gene, CDR1 is SNHLY and CDR2 is FYNNEI.

The chain joins TRBV5-1 to TRBJ2-7; D gene unclear. Germline values: CDR1 SGHRS, CDR2 YFSETQ. This CDR3 comprises 15 residues. V was shortened by 2 bases and J by 0 bases, with 12 bases between the two germline ends. The CDR3 nucleotides read TGCGCCAGCAGCTTCCTCGACACCTACTCCTACGAGCAGTACTTC. Translated: CASSFLDTYSYEQYF.